The rows below give T cell receptor beta chains drawn from one sample of a study of T cell responses to AZD1222 COVID-19 vaccine. The data were produced by immunoSEQ multiplex PCR, yet TCRdb's version contains in-frame clones alone and is incomplete. This sample has about 75,000 clones, with about 91% found just once. Sequencing was performed on peripheral blood, taken 28 days after the second dose of the MenACWY control vaccine. The receptors derive from an adult who received the MenACWY meningococcal vaccine as a control. The CDR3 runs from the conserved cysteine through the conserved F or W. Each record gives: clone size, D gene, V gene, J gene, CDR3 DNA, CDR3 protein. D genes are given only for firm matches. A row's size may be missing; if present it is once, few, many or a size class.

NA	TRBD1	TRBV5-1	TRBJ1-1	TGCGCCAGCAGCTTGGCAGGGACAGGGGTGAACACTGAAGCTTTCTTT	CASSLAGTGVNTEAFF
NA	TRBD1	TRBV2	TRBJ1-5	TGTGCCAGCAGTGATTTACAGGGGATGACTAATCAGCCCCAGCATTTT	CASSDLQGMTNQPQHF
NA	NA	TRBV7-2	TRBJ1-5	TGTGCCAGCAGCCCCCCTTGGTCCAATCAGCCCCAGCATTTT	CASSPPWSNQPQHF
NA	TRBD1	TRBV2	TRBJ1-2	TGTGCCAGCATCGGACAGGGGGTGGGGGGCTACACCTTC	CASIGQGVGGYTF
few	TRBD2	TRBV7-2	TRBJ2-3	TGTGCCAGCAGCTTAGTAACCGGGGGGGACACAGATACGCAGTATTTT	CASSLVTGGDTDTQYF
NA	TRBD2	TRBV5-4	TRBJ2-5	TGTGCCAGCAGCTTAGCGGGGGGGCGGGAGACCCAGTACTTC	CASSLAGGRETQYF
NA	TRBD1	TRBV5-4	TRBJ1-1	TGTGCCAGCAGCCGGGGACAGGGGATGAACACTGAAGCTTTCTTT	CASSRGQGMNTEAFF
NA	NA	TRBV5-1	TRBJ1-2	TGCGCCAGCAGCGTGGCGGGGAACTATGGCTACACCTTC	CASSVAGNYGYTF
once	TRBD2	TRBV7-6	TRBJ2-5	TGTGCCAGCAGCTTGTCGACTAGCGGGGCGGAGACCCAGTACTTC	CASSLSTSGAETQYF
NA	NA	TRBV30	TRBJ1-2	TGTGCCTGGAGTGTAGTAGACTTTAACTATGGCTACACCTTC	CAWSVVDFNYGYTF
NA	NA	TRBV24-1	TRBJ2-5	TGTGCCACCAGTGATTTGGAGGGAGACCAAGAGACCCAGTACTTC	CATSDLEGDQETQYF
NA	TRBD1	TRBV2	TRBJ1-4	TGTGCCAGCCGCGGACAGGGGAGAGAAGGAAAACTGTTTTTT	CASRGQGREGKLFF
NA	TRBD2	TRBV2	TRBJ2-3	TGTGCCACCGGGACTAGCGGCACAGATACGCAGTATTTT	CATGTSGTDTQYF
NA	NA	TRBV3-1/TRBV3-2	TRBJ2-7	TGTGCCAGCAGCCGGACGGTCCTCTCCTACGAGCAGTACTTC	CASSRTVLSYEQYF
NA	NA	TRBV5-6	TRBJ1-5	TGTGCCAGCAGCTCACAGACTTATAGCAATCAGCCCCAGCATTTT	CASSSQTYSNQPQHF
NA	NA	TRBV7-2	TRBJ2-1	TGTGCCAGCAGCTTAAGTAGAGCAGCCTACAATGAGCAGTTCTTC	CASSLSRAAYNEQFF
once	TRBD1	TRBV6-5	TRBJ2-5	TGTGCCAGCAGCTCCAGGGGGCGTCCAGAGACTCAGTACTTC	CASSSRGRPETQYF
NA	NA	TRBV4-2	TRBJ2-2	TGTGCCAGCAGCCAAGATCTAGGAATAGCGGCCGGGGAGCTGTTTTTT	CASSQDLGIAAGELFF
NA	NA	TRBV11-3	TRBJ2-2	TGTGCCAGCAGCCAGGGACGGTCCGGGGAGCTGTTTTTT	CASSQGRSGELFF
NA	NA	TRBV5-6	TRBJ2-1	TGTGCCAGCAGCTTCTCAGACGGCTACAATGAGCAGTTCTTC	CASSFSDGYNEQFF
NA	NA	TRBV21-1	TRBJ2-7	TGTGCCAGCAGCAAAGCCCAGGGCCAGGGCTACGAGCAGTACTTC	CASSKAQGQGYEQYF
NA	NA	TRBV9	TRBJ1-2	TGTGCCAGCAGCGTAGAGGCGGGCGGCTATGGCTACACCTTC	CASSVEAGGYGYTF
NA	NA	TRBV5-1	TRBJ2-1	TGCGCCAGCACTCAGCTCTCCTACAATGAGCAGTTCTTC	CASTQLSYNEQFF
NA	TRBD1	TRBV5-1	TRBJ1-4	TGCGCCAGCAGCGTCGACAGGGGTCTTGAAGAAAAACTGTTTTTT	CASSVDRGLEEKLFF
medium-sized	NA	TRBV19	TRBJ1-6	TGTGCCAGTAGTATAGATACGGGGGGCCCTAATTCACCCCTCCACTTT	CASSIDTGGPNSPLHF
once	NA	TRBV5-1	TRBJ1-4	TGCGCCAGCAGCTTACAGGGTCCGACTAATGAAAAACTGTTTTTT	CASSLQGPTNEKLFF
NA	NA	TRBV4-1	TRBJ1-1	TGCGCCAGCAGCCAAGTTTGGCAGTTATTTGACCCGTTCACTGAAGCTTTCTTT	CASSQVWQLFDPFTEAFF
NA	TRBD1	TRBV19	TRBJ1-2	TGTGCCAGTAGTGAACAGGGGGCCTACGGCTACACCTTC	CASSEQGAYGYTF
NA	NA	TRBV7-8	TRBJ2-1	TGTGCCAGCAGCTCATACGGGGGAAGCTCCTACAATGAGCAGTTCTTC	CASSSYGGSSYNEQFF
NA	TRBD1	TRBV4-1	TRBJ1-1	TGCGCCAGCAGCCAAGATATTGGGACAGGGGAGAACACTGAAGCTTTCTTT	CASSQDIGTGENTEAFF
NA	NA	TRBV3-1/TRBV3-2	TRBJ1-2	TGTGCCAGCAGCCAAGATGGGGTTAACTATGGCTACACCTTC	CASSQDGVNYGYTF
NA	NA	TRBV10-3	TRBJ2-2	TGTGCCATCAATGCCAGGTCGAACACCGGGGAGCTGTTTTTT	CAINARSNTGELFF
NA	NA	TRBV19	TRBJ1-2	TGTGCCAGTAGTAGGGACATCAACTATGGCTACACCTTC	CASSRDINYGYTF
NA	NA	TRBV15	TRBJ1-2	TGTGCCACCAGCAGAGATTCGACACAGTCTAACTATGGCTACACCTTC	CATSRDSTQSNYGYTF
NA	TRBD2	TRBV24-1	TRBJ2-3	TGTGCCACCAGTGAACGGGGGGGTGAGGCAGATACGCAGTATTTT	CATSERGGEADTQYF
NA	NA	TRBV7-3	TRBJ2-5	TGTGCCAGCAGCTGGGCAAACCAAGAGACCCAGTACTTC	CASSWANQETQYF
NA	NA	TRBV4-1	TRBJ2-5	TGCGCCAGCAGCCCCCGCGGGGAAGCGGTGGAGACCCAGTACTTC	CASSPRGEAVETQYF
NA	NA	TRBV7-7	TRBJ2-1	TGTGCCAGCAGCTTAGCGCCCACATCTGAGGGCCATGAGCAGTTCTTC	CASSLAPTSEGHEQFF
NA	TRBD1	TRBV5-4	TRBJ2-7	TGTGCCAGCAGCTTGGAGGGACAGGGGAACGAGCAGTACTTC	CASSLEGQGNEQYF
once	NA	TRBV13	TRBJ1-3	TGTGCCAGCAGCTTGGCGGCAGGCGCATCTGGAAACACCATATATTTT	CASSLAAGASGNTIYF
NA	NA	TRBV6-5	TRBJ1-4	TGTGCCAGCAGGGACGCCCGGTTTAAACTGTTTTTT	CASRDARFKLFF
NA	NA	TRBV14	TRBJ1-5	TGTGCCAGCAGCCTTCCGGGACGAAATCAGCCCCAGCATTTT	CASSLPGRNQPQHF
NA	TRBD1	TRBV5-1	TRBJ1-6	TGCGCCAGCAGCTTGAGAGGACAGGTCGGGAATTCACCCCTCCACTTT	CASSLRGQVGNSPLHF
NA	TRBD2	TRBV15	TRBJ2-1	TGTGCCACCAGCAGACTGAGCGGGGGGGCGGATAATGAGCAGTTCTTC	CATSRLSGGADNEQFF
NA	NA	TRBV6-4	TRBJ1-2	TGTGCCAGCACCCCTAGTGCCGGACCTAACTATGGCTACACCTTC	CASTPSAGPNYGYTF
NA	NA	TRBV9	TRBJ1-6	TGTGCCAGCAGCACCGAGGACCTACCGGAATCACCCCTCCACTTT	CASSTEDLPESPLHF
NA	NA	TRBV7-9	TRBJ1-1	TGTGCCAGCAGCCCTGTTATGGGTGAAGCTTTCTTT	CASSPVMGEAFF
NA	NA	TRBV15	TRBJ2-3	TGTGCCACCAGCAGAGAATCCCTGAACCCTAGCACAGATACGCAGTATTTT	CATSRESLNPSTDTQYF
NA	NA	TRBV21-1	TRBJ2-7	TGTGCCAGCAGAATGATCGGGCACGAGTACGAGCAGTACTTC	CASRMIGHEYEQYF
NA	TRBD2	TRBV5-6	TRBJ2-1	TGTGCCAGCAGCTTGCGGGGACTAGGAGGAAGCTCCTACAATGAGCAGTTCTTC	CASSLRGLGGSSYNEQFF
NA	NA	TRBV19	TRBJ1-5	TGTGCCAGTAGTATAGGGATCGCAGGGGTCAATAGCAATCAGCCCCAGCATTTT	CASSIGIAGVNSNQPQHF
NA	NA	TRBV18	TRBJ2-3	TGTGCCAGCTCACCCGACTCTCTGGGAGATACGCAGTATTTT	CASSPDSLGDTQYF
NA	NA	TRBV6-5	TRBJ2-3	TGTGCCAGCAGTTATCTAGGGGGGGCCTCAGATACGCAGTATTTT	CASSYLGGASDTQYF
NA	NA	TRBV30	TRBJ1-1	TGTGCCTGGAGTGTACGTCGGGAGTCCACTGAAGCTTTCTTT	CAWSVRRESTEAFF
NA	NA	TRBV28	TRBJ1-2	TGTGCCAGCACCGCCGGGACCGATGGCTATGGCTACACCTTC	CASTAGTDGYGYTF
NA	NA	TRBV25-1	TRBJ2-7	TGTGCCAGCAGAGACAAAAGATACGAGCAGTACTTC	CASRDKRYEQYF
NA	NA	TRBV5-1	TRBJ1-5	TGCGCCAGCAGCTTGGGAGACAACTATGGCAATCAGCCCCAGCATTTT	CASSLGDNYGNQPQHF
NA	NA	TRBV18	TRBJ1-6	TGTGCCAGCTCACCAGACCCGGACTTCTATAATTCACCCCTCCACTTT	CASSPDPDFYNSPLHF